Each of the 20 T cell receptor beta chains below was sequenced from the same sample in a study of T cells after yellow fever vaccination. One entry per CDR3 protein, called by TCRdb with MiXCR from the 5' RACE reads. There are 400,000 or so distinct CDR3 sequences in the sample; over 15% occur only once, and 18% lies in the top ten. Sequencing was performed on PBMCs, taken before the yellow fever booster vaccination. Receptors originate from a man between 18 and 35 years old who received the YFV17D yellow fever vaccine.

This chain uses TRBV24-1 with TRBJ2-3, with D possibly matching TRBD2 (5 bases). Germline assignment: CDR1 KGHDR and CDR2 SFDVKD. This CDR3 region has 15 residues. Trimming removed 5 bases at V and 6 bases at J, with 17 bases between. In DNA form, the CDR3 reads TGTGCCACCAGTGCTCAGCGATCGGGATCGGATACGCAGTATTTT. It specifies CATSAQRSGSDTQYF.

This clonotype was seen many times. The chain carries TRBV5-5 and TRBJ1-1; D is ambiguous. V was pared by 0 bases and J by 1 base, with 10 bases between. The CDR3 is 15 amino acids. Looked up from germline, CDR1 is SGHKS and CDR2 is YYEKEE (reference sequence). The CDR3 DNA sequence: TGTGCCAGCAGCTTGGGCCCCACAGAGAACACTGAAGCTTTCTTT. Its translation is CASSLGPTENTEAFF.

This sequence joins TRBV7-9 and TRBJ2-5, with D hard to call. Germline CDR1 is SEHNR and CDR2 is FQNEAQ (reference sequence). V was pared by 7 bases and J by 5 bases, with 8 bases between. The CDR3 sequence is 11 residues long. The CDR3 DNA reads TGTGCCAGCAACCAGGTGGAGACCCAGTACTTC. This gives the protein CASNQVETQYF.

This clonotype occurred a few times. The chain uses TRBV7-9 and TRBJ2-7, with D perhaps TRBD2 (6 bases). Germline values: CDR1 SEHNR, CDR2 FQNEAQ (reference sequence). Deletions cut 3 bases from V and 6 bases from J, with 9 bases between. The length of the CDR3 is 12 residues. The CDR3 DNA reads TGTGCCAGCAGCTTGCGGGAAAGCGAGCAGTACGTC. It specifies CASSLRESEQYV.

The rearrangement uses TRBV14 and TRBJ1-2; 7 bases line up with TRBD1. V was pared by 1 base and J by 2 bases, with 4 bases of the junction left unmatched. Germline V gene data show CDR1 as SGHDN and CDR2 as FVKESK. The CDR3 is 15 amino acids. CDR3 bases: TGTGCCAGCAGCCAAGGGGACAGTAGGAACTATGGCTACACCTTC. This codes for CASSQGDSRNYGYTF. The full variable domain, its missing parts supplied by reference TRBV14 and TRBJ1-2, is EAGVTQFPSHSVIEKGQTVTLRCDPISGHDNLYWYRRVMGKEIKFLLHFVKESKQDESGMPNNRFLAERTGGTYSTLKVQPAELEDSGVYFCASSQGDSRNYGYTFGSGTRLTVV.

This clonotype was detected ten times or more. The chain recombines TRBV20-1 with TRBJ2-7; TRBD1 agrees at 12 bases. Germline-derived CDR1 and CDR2 are DFQATT and SNEGSKA (reference sequence). Trimming cost V 5 bases and J 7 bases; bases outside gene matches: 6. This CDR3 has 13 residues. CDR3 DNA: TGCAGTGCTTCGGGACAGGGGGCTAGGGAGCAGTACTTC. Protein: CSASGQGAREQYF.

The chain is built from TRBV19 and TRBJ1-1, with D maybe TRBD1 (6 bases). The V end was cut by 10 bases, the J end by 3 bases, with 9 bases between. The V gene's germline CDR1 is LNHDA and CDR2 SQIVND (reference sequence). The CDR3 extends over 11 amino acids. The CDR3 bases are TGTGCCATACAGGGTTACACTGAAGCTTTCTTT. The encoded protein is CAIQGYTEAFF.

This sequence joins TRBV20-1 and TRBJ2-3; 11 nucleotides line up with TRBD2. V shed 3 bases and J 2 bases; nucleotides not matched to a gene: 7. The V gene's germline CDR1 is DFQATT and CDR2 SNEGSKA (reference sequence). The CDR3 has 16 amino acids. CDR3 in DNA: TGCAGTGCTAGGCCTAGCGGGGGGACATACACAGATACGCAGTATTTT. Translating it yields CSARPSGGTYTDTQYF.

In DNA, the CDR3 is TGTGCCAGCAGCTTAGGACCGGGACAGGGGTATCTTGAGCAGTTCTTC. Translation gives CASSLGPGQGYLEQFF. This chain connects TRBV7-6 to TRBJ2-1; TRBD1 matches 10 bases. V lost 1 base to trimming and J lost 9 bases; unmatched junction nucleotides: 9. Looked up from germline, CDR1 is SGHVS and CDR2 is FNYEAQ. CDR3 length equals 16 residues.

This sequence joins TRBV7-8 and TRBJ1-2; 7 nucleotides align to TRBD1. Unmatched junction bases numbered 6, after V lost 5 bases and J lost 3 bases. The CDR3 length is 14 residues. Germline-derived CDR1 and CDR2 are SGHVS and FQNEAQ. The CDR3 protein is CASSTGQAYYGYTF. The CDR3 coding sequence is TGTGCCAGCAGCACCGGACAGGCCTACTATGGCTACACCTTC.

This clonotype has only a few counts. The chain recombines TRBV20-1 with TRBJ2-4, with 13 bases that match TRBD2. Germline CDR1 is DFQATT and CDR2 is SNEGSKA (reference sequence). J gave up 9 bases and V 5 bases, and 7 bases lay outside the gene matches. The CDR3 covers 14 residues. CDR3 nucleotide sequence: TGCAGTGCTCCTACGGGACTAGCGGGGCTCATTCAGTACTTC. This gives the protein CSAPTGLAGLIQYF.

This clonotype was recorded a few times. The CDR3 sequence is CASSAGLETQYF. As DNA, the CDR3 is TGTGCCAGCAGTGCCGGGTTGGAGACCCAGTACTTC. This chain joins TRBV25-1 and TRBJ2-5; no clear D. The germline V and J ends were trimmed by 4 bases and 5 bases, with 8 bases remaining between them. The CDR3 is 12 residues long. Germline-derived CDR1 and CDR2 are MGHDK and SYGVNS.

The rearrangement links TRBV12-3 or TRBV12-4 to TRBJ2-7, with D unclear. The CDR3 loop spans 12 amino acids. Trimming cost V 3 bases and J 0 bases, with 3 bases left between them. As DNA, the CDR3 is TGTGCCAGCAGTTTCACCTCCTACGAGCAGTACTTC. It translates to CASSFTSYEQYF.

The genes are TRBV4-1 and TRBJ2-1; D is unclear. This CDR3 is 14 amino acids long. The V end lost 2 bases, the J end lost 6 bases, and 11 bases lay between the germline ends. Germline assignment: CDR1 MGHRA and CDR2 YSYEKL. CDR3 in DNA: TGCGCCAGCAGCCAAAGGGTGTCTGGCAATGAGCAGTTCTTC. This sequence encodes CASSQRVSGNEQFF.

The chain recombines TRBV10-3 with TRBJ2-5; the match to TRBD2 covers 9 bases. The CDR3 has 13 residues. In germline, CDR1 is ENHRY, CDR2 SYGVKD. The V segment lost 4 bases and the J segment 3 bases; nucleotides outside the gene matches: 0. This CDR3 reads CAISGGGEETQYF. The DNA for the CDR3 is TGTGCCATCAGTGGCGGGGGGGAAGAGACCCAGTACTTC.

This clonotype was seen a few times. The rearrangement uses TRBV6-5 and TRBJ1-5, with a tentative D call TRBD1 (6 bases). The V end was cut by 7 bases, the J end by 7 bases, with 14 bases between. Per the germline V gene, CDR1 is MNHEY and CDR2 is SVGAGI. CDR3 length: 13 amino acids. CDR3 residues: CASKGAGGQPQHF. In DNA, the CDR3 is TGTGCCAGCAAAGGTGCGGGGGGCCAGCCCCAGCATTTT.

This clonotype was counted a few times. The V call is TRBV15, the J call TRBJ1-3; D is uncertain. Germline V gene lookup returns CDR1 LNHNV and CDR2 YYDKDF (reference sequence). CDR3 length equals 14 residues. The V gene lost 2 bases and the J gene lost 4 bases, with 9 bases spanning the gap. The CDR3 region has the DNA TGTGCCACCAGCAGACGCGGTTTCGGAAACACCATATATTTT. This encodes CATSRRGFGNTIYF.

The gene calls are TRBV20-1 and TRBJ1-1, with 10 bases that match TRBD1. The CDR3 is made up of 15 amino acids. With 0 bases clipped from V and 7 bases from J, the junction kept 8 bases outside the gene matches. The germline gives CDR1 DFQATT, CDR2 SNEGSKA (reference sequence). CDR3 sequence (DNA): TGCAGTGCTAGAGATAGGGACAGGGGCAGGGATGAAGCTTTCTTT. It is translated as CSARDRDRGRDEAFF.

This clonotype was seen a handful of times. This chain links TRBV7-2 with TRBJ1-1; D is undetermined. CDR3 size: 13 residues. Trimming left V 6 bases short and J 3 bases short, with 11 bases between. Germline-derived CDR1 and CDR2 are SGHTA and FQGNSA. The CDR3 is CASRPPRDTEAFF. CDR3 nucleotide sequence: TGTGCCAGCAGGCCCCCGAGGGACACTGAAGCTTTCTTT.

This clonotype occurred a few times. The V and J genes are TRBV20-1 and TRBJ2-3; TRBD2 agrees at 8 bases. The germline V gene encodes CDR1 DFQATT and CDR2 SNEGSKA (reference sequence). The V gene end was trimmed by 6 bases and the J gene end by 3 bases; junction bases not matched to a gene: 17. This CDR3 is built from 17 residues. The DNA of the CDR3 is TGCAGTGCCCCCCACCGGGGGGGTGTAGCTGGAACAGATACGCAGTATTTT. It translates to CSAPHRGGVAGTDTQYF.